This T cell receptor (beta chain) was observed in a study of blood T cell repertoires in COVID-19. Overall study: Material from acute and convalescent COVID-19 was sourced from the United States, Italy and Spain. The cDNA or gDNA used as material had been derived from T cells, B-cell-depleted T cells, or PBMCs.

Trimming took 4 bases from V and 6 from J; bases not matched to a gene: 10. The CDR3 has 17 amino acids. Per the germline V gene, CDR1 is LGHNA and CDR2 is YNFKEQ. As processed by the authors: Scientists estimated how many nucleated cells there were by amplifying reference gene primers. The protocol was immunoSEQ multiplex PCR, while the TCRdb copy is restricted to in-frame clones and leaves out a portion. That table is the source of V, J and clone size, and D and trimming were worked out from the DNA. Here the sample spans 60,000 to 85,000 clones, about 86% being singletons. Sequences were obtained from peripheral blood. The receptor was isolated from a man aged 45-65 years with active COVID-19. The chain uses TRBV4-2 and TRBJ2-2, with 11 positions matching TRBD2. The CDR3 here is CASSPYSSGRKAGELFF. CDR3 coding DNA: TGTGCCAGCAGCCCCTATTCTAGCGGGAGGAAAGCCGGGGAGCTGTTTTTT.